The T cell receptor (beta chain) described here comes from a study of human T cells and chemical hapten exposure. Study results and caveats: Expanded TCRs grouped into significantly more large CDR3 similarity clusters than controls produced. Alopecia affecting every donor means their immune response may not match healthy people's.

The CDR3 has 15 amino acids. The V segment lost 5 bases and the J segment 3 bases; nucleotides outside the gene matches: 3. The time point is: patch test 3, about 24 weeks after DPC sensitization. The treatment: therapeutic diphenylcyclopropenone sensitization with weekly scalp DPC. One entry per CDR3 protein, called by TCRdb with MiXCR from the RACE reads. Of under 200,000 distinct CDR3 sequences in the sample, about 30% were seen once. Concerning this clonotype: Antigen specificity is unknown.

This sequence originates from a woman aged 18-35 years with alopecia areata. Some clones in this sample may be carry-over from other donors' samples. The chain uses TRBV12-3 or TRBV12-4 and TRBJ2-6; 8 positions agree with TRBD1. The specimen comprised whole blood, sampled in connection with sensitization to the hapten diphenylcyclopropenone (DPC). The CDR3 sequence is CASSQGAGGANVLTF. CDR3 bases: TGTGCCAGCAGTCAGGGGGCCGGTGGGGCCAACGTCCTGACTTTC.